These 24 T cell receptor beta chains were all obtained from the same sample, sequenced in a study of neurological immune-mediated disorders. From the 5' RACE reads, TCRdb called clonotypes with MiXCR, one entry per CDR3 protein. There are approximately 40,000 distinct CDR3 sequences in the sample; 3.8% occur only once, and approximately 2.2% lies in the top ten. Sequencing input: PBMCs. These receptors originate from a young man with multiple sclerosis.

This clonotype was picked up many times. This chain links TRBV7-2 with TRBJ2-3; D uncertain. This CDR3 has 13 residues. Germline-derived CDR1 and CDR2 are SGHTA and FQGNSA. Deletions cut 4 bases from V and 3 bases from J, with 8 bases between. The CDR3 nucleotides read TGTGCCAGCAGCTCCAGAAAAACAGATACGCAGTATTTT. Its protein product is CASSSRKTDTQYF.

The table lists this clonotype with a few counts. The chain couples TRBV6-5 to TRBJ1-1; D gene unclear. CDR1 and CDR2 from the germline V gene are MNHEY and SVGAGI. Trimming shortened V by 0 bases and J by 0 bases, and 17 bases separated the two germline ends. The CDR3 length is 18 residues. CDR3 loop: CASSYSEAVVSVNTEAFF. The CDR3 DNA follows: TGTGCCAGCAGTTACTCGGAGGCGGTCGTGTCGGTGAACACTGAAGCTTTCTTT.

This clonotype was detected many times. The rearrangement links TRBV9 to TRBJ2-3; D is undetermined. This CDR3 comprises 14 residues. Germline lookup yields CDR1 SGDLS and CDR2 YYNGEE. V lost 3 bases to trimming and J lost 3 bases, with 11 bases between them. The CDR3 DNA follows: TGTGCCAGCAGCGCCCACGTGGTGACAGATACGCAGTATTTT. Translation gives CASSAHVVTDTQYF. The full variable domain, rest sourced from reference TRBV9 and TRBJ2-3, is DSGVTQTPKHLITATGQRVTLRCSPRSGDLSVYWYQQSLDQGLQFLIQYYNGEERAKGNILERFSAQQFPDLHSELNLSSLELGDSALYFCASSAHVVTDTQYFGPGTRLTVL.

This clonotype was recorded many times. V gene TRBV12-3 or TRBV12-4 combines with J gene TRBJ1-4, with a weak D call TRBD1 (5 bases). The CDR3 length is 13 residues. Trimming left V 2 bases short and J 7 bases short, with 8 bases between. The CDR3 bases are TGTGCCAGCAGTTTATCGGGGGTTGAAAAACTGTTTTTT. It is translated as CASSLSGVEKLFF.

This clonotype was detected many times. The genes are TRBV5-1 and TRBJ2-5, with TRBD2 as a possible D gene (7 bases). The CDR3 covers 13 residues. With 7 bases removed from V and 5 bases from J, the gap between germline ends came to 15 bases. Germline values: CDR1 SGHRS, CDR2 YFSETQ. The CDR3 DNA reads as TGCGCCAGCGGGTCGGGGGGCACGGAGACCCAGTACTTC. Protein sequence: CASGSGGTETQYF.

This clonotype was counted at least ten times. The rearrangement uses TRBV12-3 or TRBV12-4 and TRBJ1-1; D perhaps matches TRBD1 (5 bases). CDR3 length: 14 residues. V lost 1 base and J lost 1, with 7 bases in between. The CDR3 region is CASSLGRGNTEAFF. CDR3 bases: TGTGCCAGCAGTTTAGGGAGGGGGAACACTGAAGCTTTCTTT.

This clonotype has at least ten counts. The chain is built from TRBV10-3 and TRBJ1-3; 9 bases line up with TRBD1. CDR1 ENHRY and CDR2 SYGVKD come from the germline V gene. This CDR3 contains 15 residues. The V gene end was trimmed by 6 bases and the J gene end by 0 bases; junction bases not matched to a gene: 3. The CDR3 loop reads CAISGTGTSGNTIYF. The CDR3 coding sequence is TGTGCCATCAGCGGGACAGGGACCTCTGGAAACACCATATATTTT.

This clonotype was seen ten or more times. V is TRBV7-2 and J is TRBJ2-7, with 7 bases fitting TRBD1. The CDR3 sequence is 13 residues long. Germline V gives CDR1 SGHTA, CDR2 FQGNSA. Trimming took 5 bases from V and 3 from J; bases not matched to a gene: 4. Written as DNA, the CDR3 is TGTGCCAGCAGCGAGGGACAGCTCTACGAGCAGTACTTC. Protein product: CASSEGQLYEQYF.

This clonotype was counted many times. The rearrangement uses TRBV20-1 and TRBJ2-1, with 9 bases identical to TRBD2. This CDR3 region has 13 residues. Germline assignment: CDR1 DFQATT and CDR2 SNEGSKA (reference sequence). With V trimmed by 0 bases and J by 10 bases, 4 bases remained unmatched. For the CDR3, the DNA is TGCAGTGCTAGAGAGGTGCTAGCGGGGGAGCAGTTCTTC. Protein product: CSAREVLAGEQFF.

This clonotype showed up many times. This chain joins TRBV12-3 or TRBV12-4 and TRBJ2-7, with D possibly being TRBD2 (5 bases). V lost 3 bases and J lost 4, with 7 bases in between. This CDR3 spans 12 amino acids. CDR3 nucleotides: TGTGCCAGCAGTTTTCGGGGATACGAGCAGTACTTC. Amino acid sequence: CASSFRGYEQYF.

This clonotype occurred many times. In DNA form, the CDR3 reads TGTGCCAGCAGTTTCCAGGGGGTGAACACTGAAGCTTTCTTT. Protein: CASSFQGVNTEAFF. The chain joins TRBV6-2 or TRBV6-3 to TRBJ1-1, with 7 bases fitting TRBD1. CDR3 length equals 14 residues. Trimming took 4 bases from V and 0 from J; bases not matched to a gene: 2. Germline V gives CDR1 MNHEY, CDR2 SVGEGT.

In its sample, this clonotype was seen many times. This sequence joins TRBV5-1 and TRBJ2-3; TRBD2 aligns across 8 bases. The germline V gene encodes CDR1 SGHRS and CDR2 YFSETQ. The CDR3 has 15 residues. V lost 1 base to trimming and J lost 5 bases; unmatched junction nucleotides: 6. The CDR3 DNA follows: TGCGCCAGCAGCTTGATCCGGGGGGGCGGAGATACGCAGTATTTT. Protein: CASSLIRGGGDTQYF.

There are many counts of this clonotype. The genes are TRBV18 and TRBJ2-5; 8 nucleotides line up with TRBD1. V dropped 4 bases and J dropped 1; count of bases not matched to a gene: 2. Germline CDR1 KGHSH, CDR2 LQKENI. This CDR3 spans 14 amino acids. For the CDR3, the DNA is TGTGCCAGCTCACAACAGGGGGGCCAAGAGACCCAGTACTTC. Translation gives CASSQQGGQETQYF.

Many counts were recorded for this clonotype. The V call is TRBV5-5, the J call TRBJ1-2; D is undetermined. V gave up 1 base and J gave up 4 bases, with 8 bases separating them. The CDR3 is made up of 13 amino acids. CDR1 is SGHKS, CDR2 YYEKEE, per germline (reference sequence). As DNA, the CDR3 is TGTGCCAGCAGCTTGATCGGCAGCTATGGCTACACCTTC. Its translation is CASSLIGSYGYTF.

This clonotype was seen repeatedly, ten times or more. The chain joins TRBV7-2 to TRBJ2-3; D gene uncertain. Germline V lookup: CDR1 SGHTA, CDR2 FQGNSA. This CDR3 is built from 15 residues. V lost 5 bases and J lost 2, with 14 bases in between. CDR3: CASSQRGLYTDTQYF. CDR3 DNA: TGTGCCAGCAGCCAAAGAGGCCTATACACAGATACGCAGTATTTT.

This clonotype was detected ten times or more. This sequence joins TRBV11-2 and TRBJ2-7; the D is unclear. The germline gives CDR1 SGHAT, CDR2 FQNNGV. This CDR3 region has 13 residues. V dropped 3 bases and J dropped 3 bases, with 9 bases sitting between them. The CDR3 nucleotides are TGTGCCAGCAGCTTGGATCTGGGCTACGAGCAGTACTTC. Translated: CASSLDLGYEQYF.

The chain has TRBV20-1 and TRBJ2-1, with unresolved D. V gave up 5 bases and J gave up 0 bases, with 8 bases separating them. The length of the CDR3 is 13 residues. CDR1 and CDR2 (germline): DFQATT, SNEGSKA (reference sequence). The DNA of the CDR3 is TGCAGTGCTCCCACGAGCTCCTACAATGAGCAGTTCTTC. It yields the protein CSAPTSSYNEQFF.

This clonotype has at least ten counts. The gene calls are TRBV5-1 and TRBJ1-1, with TRBD1 identical over 8 bases. Germline CDR1 is SGHRS and CDR2 is YFSETQ. The CDR3 loop spans 14 amino acids. J was trimmed by 3 bases and V by 4 bases; bases with no gene match: 5. The CDR3 DNA is TGCGCCAGCAGCGATAAGACAGGGGACACTGAAGCTTTCTTT. Encoded protein: CASSDKTGDTEAFF.

This clonotype was counted only a few times. V and J are TRBV7-2 and TRBJ2-5; D remains ambiguous. The CDR3 is 12 residues long. The germline gives CDR1 SGHTA, CDR2 FQGNSA. Trimming cost V 5 bases and J 0 bases, with 4 bases left between them. CDR3 sequence reads: CASSENQETQYF. The CDR3 bases are TGTGCCAGCAGCGAAAACCAAGAGACCCAGTACTTC.

There are many counts of this clonotype. The rearrangement links TRBV18 to TRBJ1-4; 7 bases line up with TRBD1. The V segment lost 6 bases and the J segment 6 bases; nucleotides outside the gene matches: 7. The germline V gene has CDR1 KGHSH and CDR2 LQKENI. The CDR3 consists of 14 residues. CDR3 amino acids: CASSQTGYYEKLFF. The CDR3 DNA reads TGTGCCAGCTCCCAGACAGGGTACTATGAAAAACTGTTTTTT. Looking up the rest from reference TRBV18 and TRBJ1-4 gives the full variable domain: NAGVMQNPRHLVRRRGQEARLRCSPMKGHSHVYWYRQLPEEGLKFMVYLQKENIIDESGMPKERFSAEFPKEGPSILRIQQVVRGDSAAYFCASSQTGYYEKLFFGSGTQLSVL.

This clonotype was recorded many times. V gene TRBV20-1 combines with J gene TRBJ2-1; 11 bases are shared with TRBD2. The CDR3 loop spans 15 amino acids. Unmatched junction bases numbered 3, after V lost 1 base and J lost 4 bases. Germline CDR1 is DFQATT and CDR2 is SNEGSKA (reference sequence). The CDR3 region has the DNA TGCAGTGCTAGAGGGACTAGCGGGTCGTACAATGAGCAGTTCTTC. Translated: CSARGTSGSYNEQFF.

This clonotype was counted ten times or more. J is TRBJ2-7 and V is TRBV20-1; D is unresolved. CDR3 length: 13 residues. Between the trimmed V and J ends, which lost 3 bases and 7 bases, there was a span of 16 bases. Germline CDR1 and CDR2: DFQATT and SNEGSKA (reference sequence). CDR3 coding DNA: TGCAGTGCTAGGGCCCTTGACACGGAAGAGCAGTACTTC. Its translation is CSARALDTEEQYF.

V and J are TRBV4-3 and TRBJ2-5; 12 bases match TRBD2. J lost 5 bases, V lost 1 base, and 5 bases had no gene match. There are 16 residues in the CDR3. CDR1 and CDR2 from the germline V gene are LGHNA and YSLEER. The CDR3 DNA reads TGCGCCAGCAGCCAAGGGACTAGCGGGGCCGCGGAGACCCAGTACTTC. Protein product: CASSQGTSGAAETQYF.

This clonotype has at least ten counts. The chain carries TRBV20-1 and TRBJ1-1; D is unclear. CDR1 DFQATT and CDR2 SNEGSKA come from the germline V gene (reference sequence). The CDR3 sequence is 16 residues long. V dropped 4 bases and J dropped 3 bases, with 21 bases sitting between them. The CDR3 spells CSATAGFRAIDTEAFF. The CDR3 coding sequence is TGCAGTGCTACGGCTGGGTTTCGAGCTATAGACACTGAAGCTTTCTTT.